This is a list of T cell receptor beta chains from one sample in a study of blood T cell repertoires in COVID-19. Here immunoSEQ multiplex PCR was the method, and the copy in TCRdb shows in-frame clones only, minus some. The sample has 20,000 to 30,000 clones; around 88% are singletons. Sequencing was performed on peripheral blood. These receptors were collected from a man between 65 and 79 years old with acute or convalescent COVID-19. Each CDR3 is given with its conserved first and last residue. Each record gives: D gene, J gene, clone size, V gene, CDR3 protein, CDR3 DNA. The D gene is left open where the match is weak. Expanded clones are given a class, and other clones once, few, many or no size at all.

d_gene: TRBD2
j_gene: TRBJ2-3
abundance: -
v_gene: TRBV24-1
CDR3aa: CATSDLIVGLAGATRDTQYF
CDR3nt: TGTGCCACCAGTGATTTGATTGTGGGACTAGCGGGCGCGACCAGAGATACGCAGTATTTT

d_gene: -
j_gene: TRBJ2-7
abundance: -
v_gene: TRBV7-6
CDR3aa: CASSFEGQNAQQYF
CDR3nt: TGTGCCAGCAGCTTTGAAGGACAGAACGCGCAGCAGTACTTC

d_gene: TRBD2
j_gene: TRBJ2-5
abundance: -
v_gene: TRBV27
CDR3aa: CASSRGGLGGGETQYF
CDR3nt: TGTGCCAGCAGTCGGGGGGGACTAGGTGGTGGGGAGACCCAGTACTTC

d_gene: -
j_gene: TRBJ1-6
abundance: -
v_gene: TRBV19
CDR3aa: CASSPQRRGNSPLHF
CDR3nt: TGTGCCAGTAGTCCGCAGAGAAGAGGGAATTCACCCCTCCACTTT

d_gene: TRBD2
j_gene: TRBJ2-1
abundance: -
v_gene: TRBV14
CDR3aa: CASSPLSGRGNEQFF
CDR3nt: TGTGCCAGCAGCCCTCTCAGCGGGAGGGGAAATGAGCAGTTCTTC

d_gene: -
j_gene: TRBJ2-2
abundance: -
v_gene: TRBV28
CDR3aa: CASSDTGELFF
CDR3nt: TGTGCCAGCAGCGACACCGGGGAGCTGTTTTTT

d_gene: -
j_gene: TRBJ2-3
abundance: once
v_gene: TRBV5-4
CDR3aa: CASSLDRSSDTQYF
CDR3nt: TGTGCCAGCAGCTTGGACAGGTCCTCAGATACGCAGTATTTT

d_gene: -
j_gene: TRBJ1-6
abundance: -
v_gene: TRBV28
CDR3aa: CASNRSYNSPLHF
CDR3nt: TGTGCCAGCAACAGGTCCTATAATTCACCCCTCCACTTT

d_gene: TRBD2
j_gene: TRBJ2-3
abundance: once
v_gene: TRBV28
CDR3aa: CASSFVSGASTDTQYF
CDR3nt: TGTGCCAGCAGTTTTGTGAGCGGGGCTAGCACAGATACGCAGTATTTT

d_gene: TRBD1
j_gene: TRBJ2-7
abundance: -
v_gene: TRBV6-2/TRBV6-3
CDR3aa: CASSRTGSYEQYF
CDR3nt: TGTGCCAGCAGTCGGACAGGGAGCTACGAGCAGTACTTC

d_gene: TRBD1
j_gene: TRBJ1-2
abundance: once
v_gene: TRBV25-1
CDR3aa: CASSETGTGSNYGYTF
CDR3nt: TGTGCCAGCAGTGAAACCGGGACAGGTTCTAACTATGGCTACACCTTC

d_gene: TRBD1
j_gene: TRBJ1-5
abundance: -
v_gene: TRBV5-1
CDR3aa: CASSLATGDQPQHF
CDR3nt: TGCGCCAGCAGCTTGGCGACAGGGGATCAGCCCCAGCATTTT

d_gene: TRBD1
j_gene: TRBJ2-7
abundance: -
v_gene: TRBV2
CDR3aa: CASSVGDRAEYF
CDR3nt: TGTGCCAGCAGTGTGGGGGACAGGGCGGAGTACTTC

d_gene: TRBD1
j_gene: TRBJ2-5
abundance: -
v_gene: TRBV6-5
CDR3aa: CASSPRGPQETQYF
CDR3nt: TGTGCCAGCAGCCCCAGGGGGCCCCAAGAGACCCAGTACTTC

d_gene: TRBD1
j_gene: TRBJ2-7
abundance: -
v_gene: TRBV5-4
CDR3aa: CASSTGQDRVQEQYF
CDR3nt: TGTGCCAGCAGCACGGGGCAGGACAGGGTCCAAGAGCAGTACTTC

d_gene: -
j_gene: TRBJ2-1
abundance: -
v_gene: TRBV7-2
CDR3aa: CASSLSRDWEQFF
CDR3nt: TGTGCCAGCAGCTTGTCCCGGGACTGGGAGCAGTTCTTC

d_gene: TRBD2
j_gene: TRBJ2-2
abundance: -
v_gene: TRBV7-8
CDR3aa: CASSHLFPTSGQIGELFF
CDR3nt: TGTGCCAGCAGCCACTTATTCCCTACTAGCGGGCAAATAGGGGAGCTGTTTTTT

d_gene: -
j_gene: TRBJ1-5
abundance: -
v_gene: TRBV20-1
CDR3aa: CSASEVAEYQPQHF
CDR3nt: TGCAGTGCTAGTGAGGTTGCAGAATATCAGCCCCAGCATTTT

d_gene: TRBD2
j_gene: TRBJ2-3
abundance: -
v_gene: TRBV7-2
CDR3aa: CASSLIGASGSGTDTQYF
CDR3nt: TGTGCCAGCAGCTTAATTGGGGCTAGCGGGAGCGGCACAGATACGCAGTATTTT

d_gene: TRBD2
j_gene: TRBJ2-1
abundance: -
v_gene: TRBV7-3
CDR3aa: CASSLGSGSTNEQFF
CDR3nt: TGTGCCAGCAGCTTAGGAAGCGGGAGTACAAATGAGCAGTTCTTC

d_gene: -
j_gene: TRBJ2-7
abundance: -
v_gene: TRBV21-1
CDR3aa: CASSKDDSSSYEQYF
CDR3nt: TGTGCCAGCAGCAAAGATGACAGTAGCTCCTACGAGCAGTACTTC

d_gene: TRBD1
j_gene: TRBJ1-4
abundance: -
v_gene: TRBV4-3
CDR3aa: CASSQDRYGQGLPNEKLFF
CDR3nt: TGCGCCAGCAGCCAAGATCGTTATGGACAGGGGCTACCTAATGAAAAACTGTTTTTT

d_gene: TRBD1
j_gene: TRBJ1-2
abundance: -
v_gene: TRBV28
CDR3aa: CAATGGYGYTF
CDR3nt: TGTGCCGCCACAGGGGGCTATGGCTACACCTTC

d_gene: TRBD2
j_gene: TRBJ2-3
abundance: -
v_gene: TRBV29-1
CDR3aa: CSVAKLAEATDTQYF
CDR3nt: TGCAGCGTTGCCAAACTAGCGGAGGCCACAGATACGCAGTATTTT

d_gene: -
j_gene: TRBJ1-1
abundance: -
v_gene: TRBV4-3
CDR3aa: CASSQEGQGSEAFF
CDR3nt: TGCGCCAGCAGCCAAGAGGGCCAGGGGAGTGAAGCTTTCTTT

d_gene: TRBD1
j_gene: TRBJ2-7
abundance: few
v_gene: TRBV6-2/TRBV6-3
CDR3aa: CASSHRGPPYYEQYF
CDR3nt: TGTGCCAGCAGCCACAGGGGGCCCCCCTACTACGAGCAGTACTTC

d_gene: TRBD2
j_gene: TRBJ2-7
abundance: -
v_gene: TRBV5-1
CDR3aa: CASSSGGLAGEQYEQYF
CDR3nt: TGCGCCAGCAGCTCGGGGGGACTAGCGGGAGAACAATACGAGCAGTACTTC

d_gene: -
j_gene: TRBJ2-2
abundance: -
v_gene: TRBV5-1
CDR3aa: CASSLGDSANTGELFF
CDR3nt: TGCGCCAGCAGCTTGGGAGATAGCGCTAACACCGGGGAGCTGTTTTTT

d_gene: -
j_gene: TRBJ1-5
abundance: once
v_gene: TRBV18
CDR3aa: CASSRDYSNQPQHF
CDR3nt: TGTGCCAGCTCGAGAGACTATAGCAATCAGCCCCAGCATTTT